The rows below give T cell receptor beta chains drawn from one sample of a study of vaccination effects on CD4 cells after COVID-19. Assay used: immunoSEQ multiplex PCR; TCRdb lists only in-frame clones, some missing. The data contain some 68,000 clones, about 80% of them singletons. These receptors have no known antigen. The material was CD4+ T cells from PBMCs cultured with HCoV-229E spike peptides, obtained after COVID-19 vaccination. The receptor source for this set is a human donor who received a COVID-19 vaccine. Each CDR3 is given with its conserved first and last residue. The order of the fields is clone size, D gene, J gene, V gene, CDR3 DNA, CDR3 protein. A D gene is named only where the DNA matches it firmly. Clone size is not always given. Where it is, it says once, few, many or a class for expanded clones.

size: NA
D: TRBD1
J: TRBJ2-2
V: TRBV19
DNA: TGTGCCAGTAGTAGGCGGACAGGGCAGGGCACCGGGGAGCTGTTTTTT
CDR3: CASSRRTGQGTGELFF

size: once
D: NA
J: TRBJ1-1
V: TRBV2
DNA: TGTGCCAGCAGTAGCCAATCGTGGGGTTTGAACACTGAAGCTTTCTTT
CDR3: CASSSQSWGLNTEAFF

size: once
D: NA
J: TRBJ1-2
V: TRBV3-1/TRBV3-2
DNA: TGTGCCAGCAGCCTGGAGGGATGGGACTATGGCTACACCTTC
CDR3: CASSLEGWDYGYTF

size: NA
D: NA
J: TRBJ1-1
V: TRBV3-1/TRBV3-2
DNA: TGTGCCAGCAGCCCCCGGACGGGGGCTGAAGCTTTCTTT
CDR3: CASSPRTGAEAFF

size: NA
D: NA
J: TRBJ1-4
V: TRBV3-1/TRBV3-2
DNA: TGTGCCAGCAGCCAAGAGGGACAAGTACCAACTAATGAAAAACTGTTTTTT
CDR3: CASSQEGQVPTNEKLFF

size: NA
D: TRBD1
J: TRBJ1-2
V: TRBV6-5
DNA: TGTGCCAGCACCCTAAACTTGGACAGGAACTATGGCTACACCTTC
CDR3: CASTLNLDRNYGYTF

size: NA
D: TRBD1
J: TRBJ1-2
V: TRBV24-1
DNA: TGTGCCACCAGTGATCCGAGACAGGGGGCCGGTTATGGCTACACCTTC
CDR3: CATSDPRQGAGYGYTF

size: NA
D: NA
J: TRBJ2-1
V: TRBV19
DNA: TGTGCCAGTATGGATGGGGGAAGGAACTACAATGAGCAGTTCTTC
CDR3: CASMDGGRNYNEQFF

size: NA
D: NA
J: TRBJ1-1
V: TRBV10-3
DNA: TGTGCCATCAGGTGGGGGGACACTGAAGCTTTCTTT
CDR3: CAIRWGDTEAFF

size: few
D: NA
J: TRBJ1-2
V: TRBV7-6
DNA: TGTGCCAGCAGCCCCGTAGGGTCACCGAACTATGGCTACACCTTC
CDR3: CASSPVGSPNYGYTF

size: NA
D: NA
J: TRBJ1-6
V: TRBV14
DNA: TGTGCCAGCAGCCAAGTCCTGAATTCACCCCTCCACTTT
CDR3: CASSQVLNSPLHF

size: NA
D: NA
J: TRBJ1-2
V: TRBV30
DNA: TGTGCCTGGAGGGTCGGGGGTGGCTATGGCTACACCTTC
CDR3: CAWRVGGGYGYTF

size: NA
D: NA
J: TRBJ2-2
V: TRBV7-3
DNA: TGTGCCAGCAGCCGCTCCGTGGTAACCGGGGAGCTGTTTTTT
CDR3: CASSRSVVTGELFF

size: NA
D: NA
J: TRBJ2-2
V: TRBV4-1
DNA: TGCGCCAGCAGCCAAGAGGAAAGACAAACGAACACCGGGGAGCTGTTTTTT
CDR3: CASSQEERQTNTGELFF

size: NA
D: TRBD1
J: TRBJ2-5
V: TRBV5-4
DNA: TGTGCCAGCAGTGGACAGGGGCAAGAGACCCAGTACTTC
CDR3: CASSGQGQETQYF

size: once
D: NA
J: TRBJ1-2
V: TRBV20-1
DNA: TGCAGAGCGGGGGCTGACTATGGCTACACCTTC
CDR3: CRAGADYGYTF

size: NA
D: NA
J: TRBJ2-6
V: TRBV4-1
DNA: TGCGCCAGCAGCCAACTAGACATGATTCCCTCTGGGGCCAACGTCCTGACTTTC
CDR3: CASSQLDMIPSGANVLTF

size: NA
D: NA
J: TRBJ1-2
V: TRBV29-1
DNA: TGCAGCGTTGAGGACAGTACTAACTATGGCTACACCTTC
CDR3: CSVEDSTNYGYTF

size: once
D: TRBD1
J: TRBJ1-6
V: TRBV5-6
DNA: TGTGCCAGCAGCTTAGGACAGGGCGGCAATTCACCCCTCCACTTT
CDR3: CASSLGQGGNSPLHF

size: NA
D: TRBD1
J: TRBJ1-1
V: TRBV10-2
DNA: TGCGCCAGCAGTGAGTCTGTTATAACAGGGGTCCCAAACACTGAAGCTTTCTTT
CDR3: CASSESVITGVPNTEAFF

size: NA
D: TRBD2
J: TRBJ2-3
V: TRBV18
DNA: TGTGCCAGCGCCTTCGGGGGGACAGATACGCAGTATTTT
CDR3: CASAFGGTDTQYF

size: NA
D: NA
J: TRBJ2-2
V: TRBV2
DNA: TGTGCCAGCAGCCTAAACCCGAGGACCGGGGAGCTGTTTTTT
CDR3: CASSLNPRTGELFF

size: NA
D: NA
J: TRBJ1-1
V: TRBV19
DNA: TGTGCCAGTAGTTCGACAGGAGGAAACACTGAAGCTTTCTTT
CDR3: CASSSTGGNTEAFF

size: NA
D: NA
J: TRBJ2-1
V: TRBV5-1
DNA: TGCGCCAGCAGCTTAACCGGGGGGCTCTCCTACAATGAGCAGTTCTTC
CDR3: CASSLTGGLSYNEQFF

size: NA
D: TRBD1
J: TRBJ1-2
V: TRBV18
DNA: TGTGCCAGCTCACCGGAATCTTTGGGACAGGACTCTAACTATGGCTACACCTTC
CDR3: CASSPESLGQDSNYGYTF

size: NA
D: TRBD2
J: TRBJ2-5
V: TRBV18
DNA: TGTGCCAGCTCACCCCCCAAAGCGGGGTCTCAAGAGACCCAGTACTTC
CDR3: CASSPPKAGSQETQYF

size: NA
D: NA
J: TRBJ2-1
V: TRBV29-1
DNA: TGCAGCGCCAAGACCCCGGGTCTAGGGGACAATGAGCAGTTCTTC
CDR3: CSAKTPGLGDNEQFF

size: NA
D: TRBD2
J: TRBJ2-5
V: TRBV6-4
DNA: TGTGCCAGCAGTCGGATAGCGGGGTCGGGTGAGACCCAGTACTTC
CDR3: CASSRIAGSGETQYF

size: few
D: NA
J: TRBJ2-1
V: TRBV5-4
DNA: TGTGCCAGCAGCCGGGGGTACGATGAGCAGTTCTTC
CDR3: CASSRGYDEQFF

size: NA
D: TRBD1
J: TRBJ2-2
V: TRBV7-2
DNA: TGTGCCAGCAGCTTATTAGTCCGGGACAGGGGAACCGGGGAGCTGTTTTTT
CDR3: CASSLLVRDRGTGELFF

size: NA
D: TRBD2
J: TRBJ2-3
V: TRBV19
DNA: TGTGCCAGTAGTACTCCCCGGGGGACTAGCGGGGCGCGCACAGATACGCAGTATTTT
CDR3: CASSTPRGTSGARTDTQYF

size: NA
D: NA
J: TRBJ2-1
V: TRBV24-1
DNA: TGTGCCACCAGTGCGGCGGGGAGCGACAATGAGCAGTTCTTC
CDR3: CATSAAGSDNEQFF

size: NA
D: NA
J: TRBJ2-3
V: TRBV11-2
DNA: TGTGCCAGCAGCCGAACATCGTGGGTAACAGATACGCAGTATTTT
CDR3: CASSRTSWVTDTQYF

size: NA
D: NA
J: TRBJ1-1
V: TRBV19
DNA: TGTGCCAGTAGTATACTCATGAACACTGAAGCTTTCTTT
CDR3: CASSILMNTEAFF

size: NA
D: NA
J: TRBJ2-5
V: TRBV6-5
DNA: TGTGCCAGCAGTAACCCCTTAGAGACCCAGTACTTC
CDR3: CASSNPLETQYF

size: NA
D: NA
J: TRBJ2-3
V: TRBV11-1
DNA: TGTGCCAGCAGCTCCGGACCCCTAAGCACAGATACGCAGTATTTT
CDR3: CASSSGPLSTDTQYF

size: NA
D: NA
J: TRBJ2-1
V: TRBV5-1
DNA: TGCGCCAGCAGCTTGGAGCTTACCTACAATGAGCAGTTCTTC
CDR3: CASSLELTYNEQFF

size: NA
D: NA
J: TRBJ1-5
V: TRBV7-9
DNA: TGTGCCAGCAGCCGATGGATTGGAGACGATAGCAATCAGCCCCAGCATTTT
CDR3: CASSRWIGDDSNQPQHF

size: once
D: NA
J: TRBJ1-5
V: TRBV18
DNA: TGTGCCAGCTCACCTAAGGGGGATCCGATCCATCAGCCCCAGCATTTT
CDR3: CASSPKGDPIHQPQHF

size: NA
D: TRBD1
J: TRBJ2-1
V: TRBV6-5
DNA: TGTGCCAGCAGTCGGGACAGGGGAACATACAATGAGCAGTTCTTC
CDR3: CASSRDRGTYNEQFF

size: once
D: TRBD1
J: TRBJ1-1
V: TRBV27
DNA: TGTGCCAGCAGCCCCGGGACAGGGGGCGATGGGGAAGCTTTCTTT
CDR3: CASSPGTGGDGEAFF

size: NA
D: NA
J: TRBJ2-5
V: TRBV12-3/TRBV12-4
DNA: TGTGCCAGCAGTTCCACAGGGCGGGAGACCCAGTACTTC
CDR3: CASSSTGRETQYF

size: NA
D: NA
J: TRBJ1-5
V: TRBV18
DNA: TGTGCCAGCTCATGGGCGGGCCGTGACGTTGGTCAGCCCCAGCATTTT
CDR3: CASSWAGRDVGQPQHF

size: few
D: NA
J: TRBJ1-1
V: TRBV19
DNA: TGTGCCAGTAGTAGATTGACAGGGAACACTGAAGCTTTCTTT
CDR3: CASSRLTGNTEAFF

size: NA
D: TRBD2
J: TRBJ2-2
V: TRBV7-3
DNA: TGTGCCAGCAGCTCACGGGGACTAGCGGGGGCGAACACCGGGGAGCTGTTTTTT
CDR3: CASSSRGLAGANTGELFF